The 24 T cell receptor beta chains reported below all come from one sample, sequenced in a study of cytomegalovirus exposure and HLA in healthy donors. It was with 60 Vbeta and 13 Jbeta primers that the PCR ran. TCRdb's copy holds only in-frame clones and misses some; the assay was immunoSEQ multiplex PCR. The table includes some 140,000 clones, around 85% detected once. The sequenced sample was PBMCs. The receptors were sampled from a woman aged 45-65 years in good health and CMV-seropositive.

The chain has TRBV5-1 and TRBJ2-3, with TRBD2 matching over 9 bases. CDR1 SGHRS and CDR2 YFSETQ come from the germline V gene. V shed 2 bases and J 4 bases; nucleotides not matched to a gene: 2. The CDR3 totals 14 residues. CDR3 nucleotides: TGCGCCAGCAGCTTTAGCGGGGGTCCAGATACGCAGTATTTT. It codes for CASSFSGGPDTQYF.

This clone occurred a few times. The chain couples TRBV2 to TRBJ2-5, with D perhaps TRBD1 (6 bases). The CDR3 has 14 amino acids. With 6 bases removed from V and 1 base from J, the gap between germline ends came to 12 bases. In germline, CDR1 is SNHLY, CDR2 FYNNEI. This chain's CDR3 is CASSVDRIQETQYF. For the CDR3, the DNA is TGTGCCAGCAGCGTCGACAGGATCCAAGAGACCCAGTACTTC.

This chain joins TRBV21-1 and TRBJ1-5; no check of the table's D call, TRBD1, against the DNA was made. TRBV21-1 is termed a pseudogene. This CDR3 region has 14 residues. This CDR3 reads CAGPGDSFNQPQHF. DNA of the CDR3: TGTGCCGGGCCGGGGGACAGTTTCAATCAGCCCCAGCATTTT.

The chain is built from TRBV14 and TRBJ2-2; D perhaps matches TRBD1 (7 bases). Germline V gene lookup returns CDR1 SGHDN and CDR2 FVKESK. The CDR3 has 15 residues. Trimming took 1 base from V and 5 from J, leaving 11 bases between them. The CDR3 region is CASSQVRGETGELFF. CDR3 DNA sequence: TGTGCCAGCAGCCAAGTCAGGGGGGAGACCGGGGAGCTGTTTTTT. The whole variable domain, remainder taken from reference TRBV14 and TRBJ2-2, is EAGVTQFPSHSVIEKGQTVTLRCDPISGHDNLYWYRRVMGKEIKFLLHFVKESKQDESGMPNNRFLAERTGGTYSTLKVQPAELEDSGVYFCASSQVRGETGELFFGEGSRLTVL.

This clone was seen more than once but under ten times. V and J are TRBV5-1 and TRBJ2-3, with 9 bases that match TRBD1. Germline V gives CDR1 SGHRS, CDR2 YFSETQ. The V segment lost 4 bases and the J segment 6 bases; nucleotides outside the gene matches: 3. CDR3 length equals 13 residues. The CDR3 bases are TGCGCCAGCAGCCAACAGGGGGCGGATACGCAGTATTTT. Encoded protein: CASSQQGADTQYF.

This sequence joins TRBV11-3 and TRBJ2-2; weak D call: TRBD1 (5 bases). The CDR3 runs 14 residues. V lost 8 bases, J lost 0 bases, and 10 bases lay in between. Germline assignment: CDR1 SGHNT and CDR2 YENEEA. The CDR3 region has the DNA TGTGCCAGCGGGGCTAACCCGAACACCGGGGAGCTGTTTTTT. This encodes CASGANPNTGELFF.

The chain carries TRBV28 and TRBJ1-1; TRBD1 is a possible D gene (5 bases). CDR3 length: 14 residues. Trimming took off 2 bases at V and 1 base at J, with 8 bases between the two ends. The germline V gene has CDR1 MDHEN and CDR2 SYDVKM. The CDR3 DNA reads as TGTGCCAGCAGTTTAGCGACAGAGAACACTGAAGCTTTCTTT. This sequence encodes CASSLATENTEAFF.

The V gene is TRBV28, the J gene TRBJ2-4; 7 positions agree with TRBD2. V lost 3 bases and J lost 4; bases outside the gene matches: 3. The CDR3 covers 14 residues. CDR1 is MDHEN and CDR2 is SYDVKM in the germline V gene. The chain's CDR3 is CASSFQGGKNIQYF. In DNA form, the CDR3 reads TGTGCCAGCAGTTTCCAGGGAGGGAAAAACATTCAGTACTTC.

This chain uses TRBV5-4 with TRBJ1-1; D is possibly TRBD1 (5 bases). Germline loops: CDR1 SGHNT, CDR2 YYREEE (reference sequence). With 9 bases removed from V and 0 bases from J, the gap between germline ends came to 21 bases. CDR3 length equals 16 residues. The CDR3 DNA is TGTGCCACGCGAGGAGAAGGGGCGGCTATGAACACTGAAGCTTTCTTT. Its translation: CATRGEGAAMNTEAFF.

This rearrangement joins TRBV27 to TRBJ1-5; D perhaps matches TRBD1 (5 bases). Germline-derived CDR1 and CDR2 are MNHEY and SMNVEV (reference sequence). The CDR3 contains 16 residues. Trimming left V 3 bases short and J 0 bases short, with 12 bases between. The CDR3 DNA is TGTGCCAGCAGTTTCAGGGCAGTGCTTAGCAATCAGCCCCAGCATTTT. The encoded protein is CASSFRAVLSNQPQHF.

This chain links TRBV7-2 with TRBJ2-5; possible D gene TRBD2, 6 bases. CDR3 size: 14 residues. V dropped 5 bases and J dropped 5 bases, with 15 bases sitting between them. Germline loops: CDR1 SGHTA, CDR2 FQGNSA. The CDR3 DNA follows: TGTGCCAGCAGCCGGGACTCGCTCCAGGAGACCCAGTACTTC. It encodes CASSRDSLQETQYF.

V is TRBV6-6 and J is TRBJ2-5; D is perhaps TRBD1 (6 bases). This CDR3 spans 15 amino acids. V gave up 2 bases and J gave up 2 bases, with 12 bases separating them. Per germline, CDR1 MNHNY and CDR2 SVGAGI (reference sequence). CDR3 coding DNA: TGTGCCAGCAGTTACACCACAGGGTCTCAAGAGACCCAGTACTTC. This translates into CASSYTTGSQETQYF.

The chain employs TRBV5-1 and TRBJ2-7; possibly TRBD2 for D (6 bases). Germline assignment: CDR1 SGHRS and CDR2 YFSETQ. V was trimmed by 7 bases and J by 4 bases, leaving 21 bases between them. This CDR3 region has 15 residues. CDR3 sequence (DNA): TGCGCCAGCTACGAGATTGGAGGGGATACGTACGAGCAGTACTTC. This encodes CASYEIGGDTYEQYF.

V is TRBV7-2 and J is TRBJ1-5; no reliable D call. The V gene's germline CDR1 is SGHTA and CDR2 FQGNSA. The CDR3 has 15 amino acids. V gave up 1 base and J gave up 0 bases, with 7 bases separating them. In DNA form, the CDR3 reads TGTGCCAGCAGCTTAGTTTCAGATAGCAATCAGCCCCAGCATTTT. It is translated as CASSLVSDSNQPQHF.

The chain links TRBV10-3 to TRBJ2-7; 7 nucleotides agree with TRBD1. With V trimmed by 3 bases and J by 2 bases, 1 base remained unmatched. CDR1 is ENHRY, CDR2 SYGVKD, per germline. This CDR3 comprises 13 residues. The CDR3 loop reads CAISEGGPYEQYF. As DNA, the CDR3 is TGTGCCATCAGTGAAGGGGGCCCCTACGAGCAGTACTTC.

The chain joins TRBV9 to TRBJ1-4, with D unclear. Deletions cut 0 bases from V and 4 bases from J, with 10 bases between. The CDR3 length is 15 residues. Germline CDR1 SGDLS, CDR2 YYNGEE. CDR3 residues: CASSVGRRINEKLFF. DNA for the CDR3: TGTGCCAGCAGCGTAGGGAGGCGGATTAATGAAAAACTGTTTTTT.

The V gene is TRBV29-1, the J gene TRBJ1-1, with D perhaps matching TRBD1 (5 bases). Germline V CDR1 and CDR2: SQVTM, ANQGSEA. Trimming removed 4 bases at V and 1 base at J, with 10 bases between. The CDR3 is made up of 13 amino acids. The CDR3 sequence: CSVVEQGNTEAFF. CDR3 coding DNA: TGCAGCGTTGTTGAGCAGGGGAACACTGAAGCTTTCTTT.

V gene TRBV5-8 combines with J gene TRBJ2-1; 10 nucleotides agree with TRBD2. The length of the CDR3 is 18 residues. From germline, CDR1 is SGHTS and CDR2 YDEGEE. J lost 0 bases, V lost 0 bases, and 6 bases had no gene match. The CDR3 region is CASSLAPLAGASYNEQFF. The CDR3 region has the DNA TGTGCCAGCAGCTTGGCCCCCCTAGCGGGGGCCTCCTACAATGAGCAGTTCTTC.

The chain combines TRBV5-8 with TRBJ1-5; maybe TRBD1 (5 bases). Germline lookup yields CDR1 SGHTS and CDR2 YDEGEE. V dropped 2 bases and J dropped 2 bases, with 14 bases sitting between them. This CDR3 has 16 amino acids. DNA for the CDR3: TGTGCCAGCAGCTTAAAAGGGGTCGCGGGCAATCAGCCCCAGCATTTT. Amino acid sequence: CASSLKGVAGNQPQHF.

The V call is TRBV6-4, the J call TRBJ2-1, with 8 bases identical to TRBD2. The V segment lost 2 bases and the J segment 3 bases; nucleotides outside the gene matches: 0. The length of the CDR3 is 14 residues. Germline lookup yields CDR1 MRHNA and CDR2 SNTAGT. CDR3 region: CASSDRGGYNEQFF. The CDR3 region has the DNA TGTGCCAGCAGTGACCGGGGGGGCTACAATGAGCAGTTCTTC.

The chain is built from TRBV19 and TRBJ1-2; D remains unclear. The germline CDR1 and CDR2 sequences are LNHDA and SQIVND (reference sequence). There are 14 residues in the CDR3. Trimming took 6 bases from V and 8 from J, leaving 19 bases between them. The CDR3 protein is CASSANERNGGYTF. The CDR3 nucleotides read TGTGCCAGTAGCGCCAATGAGAGGAACGGCGGCTACACCTTC.

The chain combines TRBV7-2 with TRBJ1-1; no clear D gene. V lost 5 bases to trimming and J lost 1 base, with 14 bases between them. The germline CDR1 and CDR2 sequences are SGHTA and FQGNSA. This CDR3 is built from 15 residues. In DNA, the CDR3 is TGTGCCAGCAGCATTAGAGGATCTGAGAACACTGAAGCTTTCTTT. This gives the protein CASSIRGSENTEAFF.

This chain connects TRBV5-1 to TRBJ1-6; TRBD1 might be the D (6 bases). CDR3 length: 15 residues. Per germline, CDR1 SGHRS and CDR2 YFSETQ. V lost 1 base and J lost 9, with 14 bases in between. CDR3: CASSLTTGGSSPLHF. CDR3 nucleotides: TGCGCCAGCAGCTTGACGACAGGTGGGAGTTCACCCCTCCACTTT.

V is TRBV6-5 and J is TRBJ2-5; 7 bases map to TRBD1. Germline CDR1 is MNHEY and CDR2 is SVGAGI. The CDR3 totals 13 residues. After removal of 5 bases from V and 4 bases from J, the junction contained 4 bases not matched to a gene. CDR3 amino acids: CASSNRQGETQYF. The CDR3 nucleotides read TGTGCCAGCAGTAACAGACAGGGAGAGACCCAGTACTTC.